One and the same sample provided the 24 T cell receptor beta chains below, sequenced in a study of T cell responses to AZD1222 COVID-19 vaccine. Clones were sequenced by immunoSEQ multiplex PCR, and TCRdb holds only the in-frame ones, with some missing. The data show 95,000 to 150,000 clones, about 89% seen once. This specimen was peripheral blood, taken on day 0 of AZD1222 vaccination. These TCRs come from an adult in good health.

The chain carries TRBV30 and TRBJ2-1; D not resolved. The CDR3 contains 13 residues. The germline V gene has CDR1 GTSNPN and CDR2 SVGIG (reference sequence). Trimming cost V 0 bases and J 5 bases, with 8 bases left between them. CDR3 nucleotide sequence: TGTGCCTGGAGTGTCAATAAGAACAATGAGCAGTTCTTC. It encodes CAWSVNKNNEQFF. Using reference TRBV30 and TRBJ2-1 for the parts outside the CDR3, the full variable domain is SQTIHQWPATLVQPVGSPLSLECTVEGTSNPNLYWYRQAAGRGLQLLFYSVGIGQISSEVPQNLSASRPQDRQFILSSKKLLLSDSGFYLCAWSVNKNNEQFFGPGTRLTVL.

The chain couples TRBV28 to TRBJ1-1; D is uncertain. CDR3 length: 14 amino acids. The V gene's germline CDR1 is MDHEN and CDR2 SYDVKM. Trimming took off 5 bases at V and 6 bases at J, with 16 bases between the two ends. The CDR3 loop reads CASSLPHQFAEAFF. The CDR3 coding sequence is TGTGCCAGCAGTCTCCCCCACCAATTCGCTGAAGCTTTCTTT.

The rearrangement links TRBV29-1 to TRBJ1-2; TRBD1 matches at 8 bases. In germline, CDR1 is SQVTM, CDR2 ANQGSEA. The CDR3 covers 12 residues. The trim removed 7 bases at V and 7 bases at J, leaving 8 bases unmatched. The CDR3 nucleotides are TGCAGCGCTGGCCGGACAGGGATTGGCTACACCTTC. Encoded protein: CSAGRTGIGYTF.

This clone was recorded a few times. The V call is TRBV27, the J call TRBJ1-5, with D hard to call. CDR3 length: 12 residues. Trimming cost V 3 bases and J 4 bases, with 4 bases left between them. Germline V gene sequence: CDR1 MNHEY, CDR2 SMNVEV (reference sequence). CDR3 DNA: TGTGCCAGCAGTTTCCAGAATCAGCCCCAGCATTTT. This codes for CASSFQNQPQHF.

The chain recombines TRBV28 with TRBJ1-5, with D uncertain. The CDR3 is made up of 14 amino acids. Germline lookup yields CDR1 MDHEN and CDR2 SYDVKM. Trimming removed 5 bases from V and 0 bases from J, with 8 bases in between. The CDR3 DNA is TGTGCCAGCAGTGGCCCGTATAGCAATCAGCCCCAGCATTTT. The encoded protein is CASSGPYSNQPQHF.

The chain has TRBV5-4 and TRBJ1-4; D ambiguous. CDR1 and CDR2 (germline): SGHNT, YYREEE (reference sequence). The V gene lost 4 bases and the J gene lost 3 bases, with 10 bases spanning the gap. This CDR3 spans 14 amino acids. The CDR3 coding sequence is TGTGCCAGCAGCCAATGGACGTCTAATGAAAAACTGTTTTTT. Translation gives CASSQWTSNEKLFF.

The chain links TRBV28 to TRBJ2-3; 12 bases fit TRBD2. The germline V gene has CDR1 MDHEN and CDR2 SYDVKM. With 1 base clipped from V and 5 bases from J, the junction kept 7 bases outside the gene matches. This CDR3 contains 17 residues. The CDR3 DNA reads as TGTGCCAGCAGTTTATCCGGACTAGCGGGATCCGAAGATACGCAGTATTTT. It codes for CASSLSGLAGSEDTQYF.

As to this clone: Different DNA sequences within this sample yield the same CDR3. The gene calls are TRBV20-1 and TRBJ2-5; no clear D. The V gene lost 3 bases and the J gene lost 2 bases, with 4 bases spanning the gap. Germline assignment: CDR1 DFQATT and CDR2 SNEGSKA (reference sequence). This CDR3 is 11 amino acids long. The CDR3 loop reads CSASQQETQYF. The CDR3 coding sequence is TGCAGTGCTAGCCAGCAAGAGACCCAGTACTTC.

V gene TRBV18 combines with J gene TRBJ1-1, with D possibly matching TRBD1 (6 bases). V dropped 6 bases and J dropped 6 bases, with 17 bases sitting between them. The CDR3 has 14 residues. From germline, CDR1 is KGHSH and CDR2 LQKENI. The CDR3: CASSPIGQYSEAFF. CDR3 DNA: TGTGCCAGCTCCCCGATAGGACAGTACTCTGAAGCTTTCTTT.

In its sample, this clone was seen once. The chain links TRBV5-1 to TRBJ1-1; tentative D call: TRBD1 (5 bases). Trimming left V 1 base short and J 5 bases short, with 12 bases between. CDR3 length: 14 amino acids. Germline V gene sequence: CDR1 SGHRS, CDR2 YFSETQ. The CDR3 sequence is CASSLSGSETEAFF. DNA of the CDR3: TGCGCCAGCAGCTTGTCAGGGTCCGAAACTGAAGCTTTCTTT.

This chain uses TRBV19 with TRBJ1-2; D not resolved. V was clipped by 0 bases and J by 7 bases, with 9 bases between them. Germline assignment: CDR1 LNHDA and CDR2 SQIVND (reference sequence). This CDR3 has 13 amino acids. The CDR3: CASSIDGLSGYTF. The CDR3 DNA reads TGTGCCAGTAGTATAGACGGGCTTAGTGGCTACACCTTC.

The chain is built from TRBV30 and TRBJ1-6; unclear D gene. Trimming cost V 1 base and J 0 bases, with 4 bases left between them. CDR3 size: 14 residues. Looked up from germline, CDR1 is GTSNPN and CDR2 is SVGIG (reference sequence). CDR3 loop: CAWSEGSYNSPLHF. In DNA form, the CDR3 reads TGTGCCTGGAGTGAGGGCTCCTATAATTCACCCCTCCACTTT.

Note on this clone: This could be a read error, since a much larger clone is one nucleotide away. The chain couples TRBV7-3 to TRBJ2-7; the match to TRBD1 covers 10 bases. This CDR3 spans 13 amino acids. With V trimmed by 5 bases and J by 3 bases, 1 base remained unmatched. Germline loops: CDR1 SGHTA, CDR2 FQGTGA. CDR3 loop: CASSRDRGYEQYF. DNA of the CDR3: TGTGCCAGCAGCCGGGACAGGGGCTACGAGCAGTACTTC. The whole variable domain, remainder taken from reference TRBV7-3 and TRBJ2-7, is GAGVSQTPSNKVTEKGKYVELRCDPISGHTALYWYRQSLGQGPEFLIYFQGTGAADDSGLPNDRFFAVRPEGSVSTLKIQRTERGDSAVYLCASSRDRGYEQYFGPGTRLTVT.

V usage is TRBV19 and J usage is TRBJ1-1; perhaps TRBD1 as D (5 bases). The CDR3 spans 16 residues. Germline-derived CDR1 and CDR2 are LNHDA and SQIVND (reference sequence). Trimming shortened V by 7 bases and J by 3 bases, and 21 bases separated the two germline ends. The CDR3 loop is CASTVGPARGYTEAFF. The CDR3 nucleotides read TGTGCCAGTACTGTGGGGCCCGCGAGGGGTTACACTGAAGCTTTCTTT.

V and J are TRBV7-9 and TRBJ2-3; 7 positions match TRBD1. The junction had 13 bases not matched to a gene; V was cut back by 8 bases and J by 2 bases. The germline V gene has CDR1 SEHNR and CDR2 FQNEAQ (reference sequence). This CDR3 is built from 16 residues. The CDR3 sequence is CASHHSGTDLTDTQYF. The CDR3 region has the DNA TGTGCCAGCCACCACTCCGGGACAGACCTCACAGATACGCAGTATTTT.

The J gene is TRBJ2-3, the V gene TRBV5-1; D is possibly TRBD1 or TRBD2 (6 bases each). The CDR3 consists of 15 residues. The germline V gene has CDR1 SGHRS and CDR2 YFSETQ. With 0 bases removed from V and 6 bases from J, the gap between germline ends came to 14 bases. This chain's CDR3 is CASSLATGRGDTQYF. The CDR3 DNA sequence: TGCGCCAGCAGCTTGGCGACAGGACGGGGGGATACGCAGTATTTT.

Concerning this clone: Germline is not matched at one junction end, which may reflect a read error. The chain joins TRBV7-7 to TRBJ2-1; 9 nucleotides agree with TRBD2. This CDR3 is built from 15 residues. The germline V gene encodes CDR1 SSHAT and CDR2 FNYEAQ (reference sequence). The CDR3 DNA reads as TGTGCTAGCAGCTTAGCACCGGGACTAGCTGACGAGCAGTTCTTC. Amino acids: CASSLAPGLADEQFF.

CDR3 residues: CATSRDRGTGGRGYTF. DNA for the CDR3: TGTGCCACCAGCAGAGACCGCGGGACAGGGGGCCGAGGCTACACCTTC. The chain links TRBV15 to TRBJ1-2; 12 positions match TRBD1. With V trimmed by 0 bases and J by 8 bases, 7 bases remained unmatched. CDR1 LNHNV and CDR2 YYDKDF come from the germline V gene (reference sequence). This CDR3 contains 16 residues.

This clone is a singleton in its sample. The V gene is TRBV7-6, the J gene TRBJ2-3; no firm D call. The V and J ends lost 2 bases and 8 bases respectively, with 17 bases between them. CDR1 and CDR2 (germline): SGHVS, FNYEAQ. The CDR3 consists of 15 residues. The CDR3 protein is CASSLSGHGNGTQYF. CDR3 nucleotide sequence: TGTGCCAGCAGCTTATCCGGCCATGGTAATGGTACGCAGTATTTT.

This sequence joins TRBV30 and TRBJ2-7; D ambiguous. Germline V gene lookup returns CDR1 GTSNPN and CDR2 SVGIG (reference sequence). The CDR3 is 14 amino acids. V was clipped by 1 base and J by 2 bases, with 12 bases between them. This CDR3 reads CAWSETGLTYEQYF. The CDR3 coding sequence is TGTGCCTGGAGTGAGACCGGGCTCACCTACGAGCAGTACTTC.

The chain uses TRBV6-1 and TRBJ1-2; the D is unclear. Trimming shortened V by 0 bases and J by 7 bases, and 9 bases separated the two germline ends. This CDR3 is built from 13 residues. Germline V CDR1 and CDR2: MNHNS, SASEGT. CDR3 coding DNA: TGTGCCAGCAGTGAAGCGTGGGCAGGTGGCTACACCTTC. It encodes CASSEAWAGGYTF.

The gene calls are TRBV2 and TRBJ1-4; D gene ambiguous. The CDR3 runs to 13 residues. CDR1 is SNHLY, CDR2 FYNNEI, per germline. Trimming took 11 bases from V and 2 from J, leaving 12 bases between them. CDR3 amino acids: CASQAGTNEKLFF. The CDR3 DNA follows: TGTGCCTCCCAGGCCGGCACTAATGAAAAACTGTTTTTT.

This clone was counted only a few times. The chain carries TRBV30 and TRBJ1-2; unclear D gene. The CDR3 contains 13 residues. Trimming cost V 5 bases and J 4 bases, with 14 bases left between them. The V gene's germline CDR1 is GTSNPN and CDR2 SVGIG (reference sequence). CDR3 sequence reads: CAWGGWRGYGYTF. The CDR3, as DNA: TGTGCCTGGGGCGGGTGGAGAGGCTATGGCTACACCTTC.

This chain joins TRBV18 and TRBJ1-1; 7 bases are a match to TRBD1. The length of the CDR3 is 14 residues. The J segment lost 4 bases and the V segment lost 3 bases, leaving 5 bases of the junction unmatched. Per germline, CDR1 KGHSH and CDR2 LQKENI. DNA of the CDR3: TGTGCCAGCTCACCTGACAGGGTTGGCACTGAAGCTTTCTTT. This encodes CASSPDRVGTEAFF.